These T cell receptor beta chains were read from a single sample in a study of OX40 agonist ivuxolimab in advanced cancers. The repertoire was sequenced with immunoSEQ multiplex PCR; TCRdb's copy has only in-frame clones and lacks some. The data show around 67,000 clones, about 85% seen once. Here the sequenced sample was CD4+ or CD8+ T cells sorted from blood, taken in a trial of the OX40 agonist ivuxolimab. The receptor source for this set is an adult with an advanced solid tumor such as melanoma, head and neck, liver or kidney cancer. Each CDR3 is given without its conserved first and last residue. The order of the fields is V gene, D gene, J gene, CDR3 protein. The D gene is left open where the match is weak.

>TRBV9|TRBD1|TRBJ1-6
ASSVNRGPNNSPLH
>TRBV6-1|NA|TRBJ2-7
ASTPSSYEQY
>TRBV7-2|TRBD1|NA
ASSLASDRVREQY
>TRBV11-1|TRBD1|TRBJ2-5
ASSRPGQGGETQY
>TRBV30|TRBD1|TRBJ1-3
AWTTGAQGNTIY
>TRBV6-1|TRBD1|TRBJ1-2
ASSEAIPGTGVYGYT
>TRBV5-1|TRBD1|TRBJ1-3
ASSLAGGDGNTIY
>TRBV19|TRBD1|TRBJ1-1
ASSINPGTASEAF
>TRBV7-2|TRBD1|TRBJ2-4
ASSSGGGTGNQNIQY
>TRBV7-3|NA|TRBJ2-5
ASSSPTSETQY
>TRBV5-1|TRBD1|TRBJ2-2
ASSKRQGATGELF
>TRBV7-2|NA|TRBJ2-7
ASSWDILYEQY
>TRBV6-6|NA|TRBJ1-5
ASSTGQINQPQH
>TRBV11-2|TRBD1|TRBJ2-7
ASSLRTGSSYEQY
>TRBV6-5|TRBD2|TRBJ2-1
ASSYSALAGNNEQF